This is a list of T cell receptor beta chains from one sample in a study of radiotherapy plus CTLA-4 blockade in lung cancer. Assay used: immunoSEQ multiplex PCR; TCRdb lists only in-frame clones, some missing. This sample has about 28,000 clones, with approximately 80% found just once. The sequences come from peripheral blood, collected from a patient treated with radiotherapy plus ipilimumab. These receptors originate from a human donor with non-small cell lung cancer that progressed on radiotherapy plus ipilimumab. Each CDR3 is given with its conserved first and last residue. The D gene is left open where the match is weak. A clone size is listed for some rows: how often the clone was seen (once, few, many), or a class if it is expanded.

TRBJ1-2 | once | TRBV7-9 | NA | TGTGCCAGCAGCTCACCGCAAACAGGGCCGGACTATGGCTACACCTTC | CASSSPQTGPDYGYTF
TRBJ1-1 | NA | TRBV9 | NA | TGTGCCAGCAGCGTAGCGGGGGATTGGGGGGCCTCCACTGAAGCTTTCTTT | CASSVAGDWGASTEAFF
TRBJ2-7 | NA | TRBV5-1 | NA | TGCGCCAGCAGCTTGGGACAGGTCGGCGACGAGCAGTACTTC | CASSLGQVGDEQYF
TRBJ2-3 | NA | TRBV4-1 | NA | TGCGCCAGCAGCCAAGATCCGCCACCCTTTTCCACAGATACGCAGTATTTT | CASSQDPPPFSTDTQYF
TRBJ2-1 | NA | TRBV11-3 | NA | TGTGCCAGCAGCTTAAGGCCCACCCAGGGGGGTGAGCAGTTCTTC | CASSLRPTQGGEQFF
TRBJ1-1 | NA | TRBV13 | TRBD1 | TGTGCCAGCAGCTCCCCGGGACAGGGAGGTTTAGACACTGAAGCTTTCTTT | CASSSPGQGGLDTEAFF
TRBJ1-5 | NA | TRBV4-2 | NA | TGTGCCAGCAGCCAAGATCAACAGAGCAATCAGCCCCAGCATTTT | CASSQDQQSNQPQHF
TRBJ2-1 | NA | TRBV27 | NA | TGTGCCAGCAGTTATAGCTCCTACAATGAGCAGTTCTTC | CASSYSSYNEQFF
TRBJ1-3 | few | TRBV11-2 | NA | TGTGCCAGCAGCTTAGATTCAGGGTCACGGAGCACCATATATTTT | CASSLDSGSRSTIYF
TRBJ2-3 | NA | TRBV27 | NA | TGTGCCAGCAGCCCCCAAAGGCCGCAGTATTTT | CASSPQRPQYF
TRBJ2-7 | few | TRBV7-2 | TRBD1 | TGTGCCAGCAGCTCCGGACAGGGGAACTACGAGCAGTACTTC | CASSSGQGNYEQYF
TRBJ1-2 | NA | TRBV28 | TRBD1 | TGTGCCAGCAGTTTGACAGGGCTCGCTAACTATGGCTACACCTTC | CASSLTGLANYGYTF
TRBJ1-5 | NA | TRBV7-2 | TRBD1 | TGTGCCAGCAGCTTACGGACAGGGAGCAATCAGCCCCAGCATTTT | CASSLRTGSNQPQHF
TRBJ2-5 | NA | TRBV19 | NA | TGTGCCAGTAGCCCGGAGCAAGAGACCCAGTACTTC | CASSPEQETQYF
TRBJ1-2 | NA | TRBV4-1 | NA | TGCGCCAGCAGCCCCCTAGGGTGGGGGGCTGATGGCTACACCTTC | CASSPLGWGADGYTF
TRBJ1-2 | NA | TRBV9 | NA | TGTGCCAGCAGCGTAGGGGGCACAACAAACTATGGCTACACCTTC | CASSVGGTTNYGYTF
TRBJ2-7 | NA | TRBV13 | TRBD1 | TGTGCCAGCAGCTCCCGACAGGGGCACTCCTACGAGCAGTACTTC | CASSSRQGHSYEQYF
TRBJ2-6 | NA | TRBV5-4 | NA | TGTGCCAGCAGCCGAGACACCTCTGGGGCCAACGTCCTGACTTTC | CASSRDTSGANVLTF